Included here is one T cell receptor (beta chain) sequence, with context. This sample was included in a study of blood T cell repertoires in COVID-19. V was clipped by 4 bases and J by 3 bases, with 10 bases between them. Germline assignment: CDR1 SGHAT and CDR2 FQNNGV. CDR3 size: 14 residues. Only in-frame clones appear in the TCRdb table, and some are missing; sequencing was by immunoSEQ multiplex PCR. The sample lists about 70,000 clones; 86% were seen once. This chain connects TRBV11-2 to TRBJ1-3; D remains unclear. The receptor comes from a man aged 40-49 years with COVID-19, enrolled during active disease. The sample taken for sequencing was peripheral blood. CDR3 DNA sequence: TGTGCCAGCAGCTACGACTTTTTTGGAAACACCATATATTTT. Its protein is CASSYDFFGNTIYF.